This entry lists 2 T cell receptor beta chains sequenced from one sample in a study of PD-L1 blockade in urothelial cancer. Method: immunoSEQ multiplex PCR; TCRdb's copy keeps in-frame clones and lacks some. The sample yields roughly 90,000 clones, around 90% seen once. Specified time point: pretreatment peripheral blood. The sequencing used PBMCs, collected around atezolizumab (anti-PD-L1) treatment. These TCRs come from a woman older than 75 with urothelial cancer.

The chain's CDR3 is CASSNSINYEQYF. CDR3 bases: TGCGCCAGCAGTAACAGCATAAACTACGAGCAGTACTTC. J is TRBJ2-7 and V is TRBV5-1; D is ambiguous. The germline V gene encodes CDR1 SGHRS and CDR2 YFSETQ. This CDR3 has 13 amino acids. V gave up 5 bases and J gave up 3 bases, with 12 bases separating them.

J is TRBJ1-1 and V is TRBV11-2; 7 bases are shared with TRBD1. V gave up 2 bases and J gave up 5 bases; unmatched junction bases: 5. Germline V gene lookup returns CDR1 SGHAT and CDR2 FQNNGV. The CDR3 totals 14 residues. This CDR3 reads CASSLSAGGTEAFF. In DNA, the CDR3 is TGTGCCAGCAGCTTATCAGCAGGGGGGACTGAAGCTTTCTTT. Supplemented by reference TRBV11-2 and TRBJ1-1, the full variable domain reads EAGVAQSPRYKIIEKRQSVAFWCNPISGHATLYWYQQILGQGPKLLIQFQNNGVVDDSQLPKDRFSAERLKGVDSTLKIQPAKLEDSAVYLCASSLSAGGTEAFFGQGTRLTVV.